A single sample gave rise to the 21 T cell receptor beta chains below, sequenced in a study of control samples from healthy donors and cancer patients. TCRdb keeps only in-frame clones here, not all; method: immunoSEQ multiplex PCR. The sample carries 46,000 or so clones, just over 90% recorded once. Sequencing input: PBMCs. The receptor set was obtained from a man aged 30-40 years with colorectal cancer.

The gene calls are TRBV6-5 and TRBJ2-1; TRBD2 matches 9 bases. Germline CDR1 is MNHEY and CDR2 is SVGAGI. This CDR3 spans 14 amino acids. V dropped 8 bases and J dropped 6; count of bases not matched to a gene: 8. CDR3 loop: CASRERGAFNEQFF. The CDR3 nucleotides are TGTGCCAGCCGGGAGCGGGGGGCTTTCAATGAGCAGTTCTTC.

This rearrangement joins TRBV19 to TRBJ2-1; TRBD1 aligns across 7 bases. The CDR3 spans 15 residues. In germline, CDR1 is LNHDA, CDR2 SQIVND (reference sequence). The J segment lost 10 bases and the V segment lost 6 bases, leaving 15 bases of the junction unmatched. Here the CDR3 reads CASSRGGSKVVEQFF. As DNA, the CDR3 is TGTGCCAGTAGCCGAGGGGGCTCTAAAGTCGTCGAGCAGTTCTTC.

V is TRBV4-1 and J is TRBJ1-1, with unresolved D. This CDR3 spans 18 amino acids. The V gene's germline CDR1 is MGHRA and CDR2 YSYEKL. The ends were cut back, 1 base at V and 2 bases at J, with 20 bases in the middle. The CDR3 nucleotides read TGCGCCAGCAGCCAAGGCTATTTATCCCGGGAGGCCAACACTGAAGCTTTCTTT. Amino acids: CASSQGYLSREANTEAFF.

V usage is TRBV30 and J usage is TRBJ2-5; the match to TRBD2 covers 8 bases. V shed 0 bases and J 1 base; nucleotides not matched to a gene: 7. There are 16 residues in the CDR3. Germline CDR1 reads GTSNPN; CDR2 reads SVGIG (reference sequence). CDR3 sequence (DNA): TGTGCCTGGAGTGTATTCACGGGGGGGATCCAAGAGACCCAGTACTTC. It codes for CAWSVFTGGIQETQYF.

This rearrangement joins TRBV11-2 to TRBJ2-2, with TRBD1 as a possible D gene (6 bases). This CDR3 is 15 amino acids long. Germline V CDR1 and CDR2: SGHAT, FQNNGV. Trimming shortened V by 5 bases and J by 1 base, and 11 bases separated the two germline ends. CDR3 loop: CASSLTGENTGELFF. In nucleotides, the CDR3 is TGTGCCAGCAGCCTGACAGGAGAGAACACCGGGGAGCTGTTTTTT.

The gene calls are TRBV5-1 and TRBJ2-1; maybe TRBD1 (5 bases). The CDR3 has 13 amino acids. The germline V gene has CDR1 SGHRS and CDR2 YFSETQ. Trimming took off 0 bases at V and 9 bases at J, with 10 bases between the two ends. The CDR3 DNA sequence: TGCGCCAGCAGCTTGGACAGGTCGACTGAGCAGTTCTTC. It encodes CASSLDRSTEQFF.

J is TRBJ2-3 and V is TRBV18, with D possibly matching TRBD1 (6 bases). This CDR3 is built from 17 residues. Per the germline V gene, CDR1 is KGHSH and CDR2 is LQKENI. Trimming removed 0 bases from V and 3 bases from J, with 16 bases in between. The DNA for the CDR3 is TGTGCCAGCTCACCACCGGGGTGGGGCAGGGGAACAGATACGCAGTATTTT. This codes for CASSPPGWGRGTDTQYF.

As to this clone: One junction end does not reproduce the germline sequence, and a read error may be involved. V is TRBV13 and J is TRBJ2-5, with a weak D call TRBD1 (5 bases). CDR3 length: 15 amino acids. The germline CDR1 and CDR2 sequences are PRHDT and FYEKMQ (reference sequence). This CDR3 reads CASSLLGQVQETQHF. Here the CDR3 DNA reads TGTGCCAGCAGCTTATTGGGGCAGGTCCAAGAGACCCAGCACTTC.

This rearrangement joins TRBV2 to TRBJ2-3, with D unclear. The CDR3 runs 15 residues. Trimming left V 3 bases short and J 6 bases short, with 16 bases between. Germline V gene lookup returns CDR1 SNHLY and CDR2 FYNNEI. CDR3 amino acids: CASSDSQWVADTQYF. The CDR3 region has the DNA TGTGCCAGCAGTGATTCACAGTGGGTGGCGGATACGCAGTATTTT.

A word on this clone: Other DNA sequences in this specimen translate into the identical CDR3. The V call is TRBV6-5, the J call TRBJ1-2, with D possibly matching TRBD1 (6 bases). The germline gives CDR1 MNHEY, CDR2 SVGAGI. This CDR3 comprises 13 residues. Deletions cut 5 bases from V and 5 bases from J, with 12 bases between. The CDR3 protein is CASSLQGTYGYTF. The CDR3 region has the DNA TGTGCCAGCAGTCTACAGGGTACTTATGGCTACACCTTC.

This chain uses TRBV13 with TRBJ2-1; D may be TRBD1 (6 bases). CDR1 is PRHDT and CDR2 is FYEKMQ in the germline V gene (reference sequence). Trimming left V 0 bases short and J 5 bases short, with 14 bases between. The CDR3 consists of 16 residues. CDR3 sequence (DNA): TGTGCCAGCAGCTTAGGCTTGTGGGGGCTCGACAATGAGCAGTTCTTC. Protein sequence: CASSLGLWGLDNEQFF.

This chain joins TRBV4-2 and TRBJ2-7; 8 bases map to TRBD2. V shed 0 bases, J shed 7 bases, and the junction held 8 bases outside the gene matches. The CDR3 sequence is 15 residues long. Germline values: CDR1 LGHNA, CDR2 YNFKEQ. CDR3 protein: CASSQEPSGLGEQYF. The CDR3 nucleotides are TGTGCCAGCAGCCAAGAGCCTAGCGGGTTAGGGGAGCAGTACTTC.

The rearrangement joins TRBV14 to TRBJ1-1; D ambiguous. The CDR3 covers 14 residues. Trimming removed 1 base at V and 1 base at J, with 7 bases between. CDR1 and CDR2 (germline): SGHDN, FVKESK. In nucleotides, the CDR3 is TGTGCCAGCAGCCAAGCCTACCGGAACACTGAAGCTTTCTTT. Protein product: CASSQAYRNTEAFF.

This rearrangement joins TRBV2 to TRBJ2-7; 7 bases align to TRBD1. With V trimmed by 6 bases and J by 10 bases, 9 bases remained unmatched. This CDR3 region has 12 residues. From germline, CDR1 is SNHLY and CDR2 FYNNEI. This CDR3 is CASRTDRFEQYV. The CDR3 region has the DNA TGTGCCAGCAGAACGGACAGGTTCGAACAGTACGTC.

This chain connects TRBV7-9 to TRBJ1-1; no firm D call. This CDR3 contains 18 residues. Per germline, CDR1 SEHNR and CDR2 FQNEAQ (reference sequence). Trimming shortened V by 3 bases and J by 1 base, and 21 bases separated the two germline ends. The DNA of the CDR3 is TGTGCCAGCAGCTTCCCTTTGCGGTTGACGAATCAGAACACTGAAGCTTTCTTT. Translated: CASSFPLRLTNQNTEAFF.

The chain has TRBV27 and TRBJ1-4; D remains ambiguous. With 1 base removed from V and 0 bases from J, the gap between germline ends came to 12 bases. The CDR3 sequence is 17 residues long. Per the germline V gene, CDR1 is MNHEY and CDR2 is SMNVEV (reference sequence). The CDR3 reads CASSLYGKGATNEKLFF. As DNA, the CDR3 is TGTGCCAGCAGTTTATACGGGAAGGGAGCAACTAATGAAAAACTGTTTTTT.

The CDR3 DNA reads as TGTGCCAGCAGTTACTCACCGGCCGGTCCCGGGGAGCTGTTTTTT. Protein sequence: CASSYSPAGPGELFF. The V and J genes are TRBV6-5 and TRBJ2-2, with D unclear. The germline gives CDR1 MNHEY, CDR2 SVGAGI. The V and J ends lost 0 bases and 6 bases respectively, with 11 bases between them. The CDR3 sequence is 15 residues long.

The chain joins TRBV9 to TRBJ2-3, with 10 bases identical to TRBD2. This CDR3 has 17 amino acids. Germline V CDR1 and CDR2: SGDLS, YYNGEE. V trimming: 2 bases; J trimming: 1 base; junction bases outside the gene matches: 7. Written as DNA, the CDR3 is TGTGCCAGCAGCGTGAGCGGGGGGGCCCCAGGCACAGATACGCAGTATTTT. Its translation is CASSVSGGAPGTDTQYF.

J is TRBJ1-2 and V is TRBV29-1, with no clear D. V was shortened by 6 bases and J by 4 bases, with 18 bases between the two germline ends. CDR3 length equals 14 residues. The germline gives CDR1 SQVTM, CDR2 ANQGSEA. This chain's CDR3 is CSVPPGGLFYGYTF. CDR3 bases: TGCAGCGTCCCCCCGGGAGGGCTTTTCTATGGCTACACCTTC.

J is TRBJ1-1 and V is TRBV19; the D gene is possibly TRBD1 (6 bases). The CDR3 totals 15 residues. CDR1 and CDR2 from the germline V gene are LNHDA and SQIVND (reference sequence). V was shortened by 3 bases and J by 3 bases, with 14 bases between the two germline ends. CDR3 DNA: TGTGCCAGTAGTATGGACAGTAGTTTTTACACTGAAGCTTTCTTT. The encoded protein is CASSMDSSFYTEAFF.

The rearrangement joins TRBV19 to TRBJ1-5; 7 bases agree with TRBD1. Per the germline V gene, CDR1 is LNHDA and CDR2 is SQIVND (reference sequence). V lost 8 bases, J lost 3 bases, and 4 bases stayed unmatched. This CDR3 comprises 13 residues. The chain's CDR3 is CASSTGNNQPQHF. The DNA of the CDR3 is TGTGCCAGTTCGACAGGGAACAATCAGCCCCAGCATTTT.